This T cell receptor (beta chain) was recorded in a study of shared clonotypes between healthy human individuals. CDR1 SGHVS and CDR2 FNYEAQ come from the germline V gene. The CDR3 has 17 residues. Data came from immunoSEQ multiplex PCR; TCRdb stores just in-frame clones and leaves some out. The sample shows about 1.5 million clones, under 99% of them seen only once. Comment on this clone: The target antigen is unknown. An end of the junction does not agree with germline; a read error may underlie this.

Broader study findings: Sampling involved blood alone; tissue repertoires likely differ.

This receptor was obtained from a man aged 30 to 39 in good health. The J gene is TRBJ1-2, the V gene TRBV7-6; D call uncertain. What was sequenced was naive CD4+ T cells sorted from blood. As for subset: CD45RA+ positively selected. CDR3: CASSLALARSSNYGYTF. In DNA, the CDR3 is TGTGCCAGCAGCTTAGCACTTGCGAGGTCCTCGAATTATGGTTACACCTTC.